One and the same sample provided the 28 T cell receptor beta chains below, sequenced in a study of T cell repertoires in cytomegalovirus infection. TCRdb redid the calling of the reads with MiXCR, one entry per CDR3 protein. The data show fewer than 550,000 distinct CDR3 sequences, with 16% seen just once and around 25% held by the top ten. The sample comprised CD8+ T cells from PBMCs. The origin of the receptors is a human donor in good health (CMV status not recorded). Some clones in this sample may be carry-over from other donors' samples.

The rearrangement uses TRBV9 and TRBJ2-3, with a possible D match to TRBD2 (6 bases). In germline, CDR1 is SGDLS, CDR2 YYNGEE. Trimming cost V 0 bases and J 2 bases, with 10 bases left between them. This CDR3 comprises 15 residues. CDR3 nucleotide sequence: TGTGCCAGCAGCGTAGTGGCGGGATTCACAGATACGCAGTATTTT. Amino acid sequence: CASSVVAGFTDTQYF.

The genes are TRBV27 and TRBJ2-7, with 7 bases aligning to TRBD1. CDR1 and CDR2 (germline): MNHEY, SMNVEV (reference sequence). This CDR3 is built from 14 residues. With V trimmed by 0 bases and J by 5 bases, 4 bases remained unmatched. The chain's CDR3 is CASSLSRQGDEQYF. The CDR3 DNA is TGTGCCAGCAGTTTATCGAGACAGGGAGACGAGCAGTACTTC.

This chain links TRBV5-4 with TRBJ2-2; TRBD1 might be the D (6 bases). Between the trimmed V and J ends, which lost 4 bases and 0 bases, there was a span of 16 bases. Germline V lookup: CDR1 SGHNT, CDR2 YYREEE (reference sequence). The CDR3 length is 17 residues. CDR3 sequence reads: CASSRSTGLANTGELFF. In DNA, the CDR3 is TGTGCCAGCAGCCGATCTACAGGGCTCGCGAACACCGGGGAGCTGTTTTTT.

A few counts support this clonotype. At one boundary the junction diverges from the germline segment, which might be a read error. The chain carries TRBV5-6 and TRBJ2-2, with 7 positions matching TRBD2. Germline V gene sequence: CDR1 SGHDT, CDR2 YYEEEE. The CDR3 has 15 residues. The CDR3 nucleotides read TGTGCCAACAGCTTGGGAGGGCTCGGCACCGGGGAGCTGTTTTTT. Protein: CANSLGGLGTGELFF. Full variable domain (outside the CDR3, taken from reference TRBV5-6 and TRBJ2-2): DAGVTQSPTHLIKTRGQQVTLRCSPKSGHDTVSWYQQALGQGPQFIFQYYEEEERQRGNFPDRFSGHQFPNYSSELNVNALLLGDSALYLCANSLGGLGTGELFFGEGSRLTVL.

This clonotype has only a few counts. The gene calls are TRBV27 and TRBJ2-2; D may be TRBD2 (5 bases). CDR1 and CDR2 (germline): MNHEY, SMNVEV (reference sequence). The CDR3 runs 15 residues. Trimming took 3 bases from V and 5 from J, leaving 13 bases between them. As DNA, the CDR3 is TGTGCCAGCAGTTTTTACGGACTGAATACCGGGGAGCTGTTTTTT. Its protein product is CASSFYGLNTGELFF.

This clonotype showed up just a few times. The DNA of the CDR3 is TGTGCCAGCAGTGAACTCGGGGAGGCGCATTTT. Amino acid sequence: CASSELGEAHF. The chain joins TRBV6-1 to TRBJ1-5; D is undetermined. Germline V gene lookup returns CDR1 MNHNS and CDR2 SASEGT. This CDR3 region has 11 residues. Trimming took 2 bases from V and 15 from J, leaving 11 bases between them.

This clonotype was counted only a few times. This chain uses TRBV6-1 with TRBJ1-4; tentatively, D is TRBD1 (5 bases). CDR1 is MNHNS and CDR2 is SASEGT in the germline V gene. V lost 6 bases and J 7 bases, leaving 21 bases between the germline ends. The CDR3 has 16 amino acids. CDR3 sequence reads: CASRIPGQLYPEKLFF. For the CDR3, the DNA is TGTGCCAGCAGAATACCAGGGCAGCTATACCCTGAAAAACTGTTTTTT.

This clonotype was seen ten or more times. The rearrangement links TRBV7-8 to TRBJ2-1, with 7 bases aligning to TRBD2. There are 15 residues in the CDR3. The V and J ends lost 4 bases and 7 bases, in that order; junction bases with no gene match: 10. CDR1 is SGHVS, CDR2 FQNEAQ, per germline. The CDR3 sequence is CASSSLAGAINEQFF. The DNA for the CDR3 is TGTGCCAGCAGCTCATTGGCGGGAGCGATAAATGAGCAGTTCTTC.

A word on this clonotype: Because it lacks the conserved phenylalanine or tryptophan at the end, this CDR3 is likely a read error. The V call is TRBV15, the J call TRBJ2-1; D call uncertain. The CDR3 has 15 residues. Germline CDR1 LNHNV, CDR2 YYDKDF (reference sequence). Trimming stripped 8 bases from V and 8 bases from J, with 22 bases between. DNA for the CDR3: TGTGCCACCTTAGGCACTGGCCGAAGGAACTATGAGCAGTTCCTC. Translating gives CATLGTGRRNYEQFL.

This clonotype has at least ten counts. The chain employs TRBV15 and TRBJ2-7, with D perhaps matching TRBD1 (6 bases). This CDR3 contains 14 residues. Germline V gives CDR1 LNHNV, CDR2 YYDKDF (reference sequence). Deletions cut 7 bases from V and 0 bases from J, with 13 bases between. The CDR3 protein is CATTPTGNSYEQYF. CDR3 bases: TGTGCCACCACTCCGACAGGTAACTCCTACGAGCAGTACTTC.

J is TRBJ2-4 and V is TRBV6-8; 8 nucleotides line up with TRBD2. In germline, CDR1 is MNHGY, CDR2 SAAAGT. The CDR3 sequence is 18 residues long. Trimming removed 10 bases from V and 8 bases from J; junction bases left unmatched: 25. The CDR3 spells CANSRGRRIDREGDIQYF. For the CDR3, the DNA is TGTGCCAACAGCAGAGGGAGGAGGATTGATCGGGAGGGGGACATTCAGTACTTC.

This clonotype appeared many times. The V and J genes are TRBV12-3 or TRBV12-4 and TRBJ1-4, with a tentative D call TRBD1 (6 bases). V shed 5 bases and J shed 3 bases, with 16 bases lying between them. The CDR3 totals 16 residues. The CDR3 loop reads CASSLAIGGSNEKLFF. In DNA form, the CDR3 reads TGTGCCAGCAGTCTTGCAATCGGGGGCTCTAATGAAAAACTGTTTTTT.

This clonotype was counted only a few times. The rearrangement links TRBV6-5 to TRBJ2-5; 8 bases agree with TRBD2. The germline CDR1 and CDR2 sequences are MNHEY and SVGAGI. V was pared by 5 bases and J by 0 bases, with 5 bases of the junction left unmatched. The CDR3 covers 15 residues. The CDR3 is CASSTQLADQETQYF. The CDR3 coding sequence is TGTGCCAGCAGTACCCAACTAGCGGACCAAGAGACCCAGTACTTC.

This clonotype occurred many times. The chain combines TRBV11-2 with TRBJ1-5, with 7 bases fitting TRBD1. Unmatched junction bases numbered 5, after V lost 1 base and J lost 5 bases. This CDR3 is 15 amino acids long. Germline lookup yields CDR1 SGHAT and CDR2 FQNNGV. The CDR3 nucleotides are TGTGCCAGCAGCTTAGTGCAGGGGGGAGATCAGCCCCAGCATTTT. As protein: CASSLVQGGDQPQHF.

This clonotype appeared many times. The chain combines TRBV7-6 with TRBJ1-4, with D unclear. CDR1 and CDR2 from the germline V gene are SGHVS and FNYEAQ. V was cut by 5 bases and J by 0 bases, with 16 bases left in between. The CDR3 contains 17 residues. CDR3 DNA: TGTGCCAGCAGCCCCCGGACCGACGCAACAACTAATGAAAAACTGTTTTTT. It is translated as CASSPRTDATTNEKLFF.

The chain uses TRBV15 and TRBJ2-1; 12 nucleotides agree with TRBD2. V gave up 5 bases and J gave up 7 bases; unmatched junction bases: 6. Germline assignment: CDR1 LNHNV and CDR2 YYDKDF (reference sequence). The CDR3 has 15 amino acids. CDR3 loop: CATSPPSGGVNEQFF. The CDR3 bases are TGTGCCACCAGCCCCCCTAGCGGGGGGGTTAATGAGCAGTTCTTC.

This clonotype has at least ten counts. V is TRBV10-3 and J is TRBJ1-1, with D unresolved. Germline CDR1 ENHRY, CDR2 SYGVKD. The length of the CDR3 is 11 residues. Trimming stripped 0 bases from V and 7 bases from J, with 3 bases between. CDR3 residues: CAISESVEAFF. CDR3 bases: TGTGCCATCAGTGAGTCAGTTGAAGCTTTCTTT.

This clonotype was seen only a few times. The V and J genes are TRBV20-1 and TRBJ2-7; weak D call: TRBD2 (6 bases). The CDR3 has 16 amino acids. Deletions cut 0 bases from V and 2 bases from J, with 17 bases between. Germline assignment: CDR1 DFQATT and CDR2 SNEGSKA (reference sequence). DNA of the CDR3: TGCAGTGCTAGAGATCTCCAACGGGAGCGGCCCTACGAGCAGTACTTC. This gives the protein CSARDLQRERPYEQYF.

The chain has TRBV29-1 and TRBJ2-2; no firm D call. Trimming took off 5 bases at V and 3 bases at J, with 10 bases between the two ends. Looked up from germline, CDR1 is SQVTM and CDR2 is ANQGSEA. There are 13 residues in the CDR3. CDR3 bases: TGCAGCGTTTGGGTTTCTTACACCGGGGAGCTGTTTTTT. Translation gives CSVWVSYTGELFF.

V usage is TRBV2 and J usage is TRBJ2-4; TRBD1 aligns across 9 bases. The CDR3 loop spans 16 amino acids. In germline, CDR1 is SNHLY, CDR2 FYNNEI. V gave up 3 bases and J gave up 3 bases; unmatched junction bases: 6. CDR3 in DNA: TGTGCCAGCAGTGAGGGACAGGGACAGGGCAAAAACATTCAGTACTTC. Translated, it gives CASSEGQGQGKNIQYF.

This clonotype was counted a few times. The chain combines TRBV19 with TRBJ1-1; D is unclear. The CDR3 runs 14 residues. The germline V gene encodes CDR1 LNHDA and CDR2 SQIVND (reference sequence). V was trimmed by 7 bases and J by 0 bases, leaving 12 bases between them. The CDR3: CASTTRQMNTEAFF. CDR3 coding DNA: TGTGCCAGTACGACCCGGCAGATGAACACTGAAGCTTTCTTT.

This clonotype was counted ten times or more. The chain recombines TRBV12-3 or TRBV12-4 with TRBJ2-1; perhaps D is TRBD1 or TRBD2 (5 bases each). The CDR3 contains 18 residues. V shed 5 bases and J shed 2 bases, with 22 bases lying between them. The CDR3 here is CASSRPGTPEGTYNEQFF. The DNA for the CDR3 is TGTGCCAGCAGTCGTCCGGGGACGCCCGAAGGCACCTACAATGAGCAGTTCTTC.

This clonotype has at least ten counts. The DNA of the CDR3 is TGTGCCAGCAGCCAAGAGGTCGGTCTCTATTCCTACGAGCAGTACTTC. Translated: CASSQEVGLYSYEQYF. J is TRBJ2-7 and V is TRBV7-9; unclear D gene. The CDR3 consists of 16 residues. Trimming stripped 5 bases from V and 1 base from J, with 18 bases between. In germline, CDR1 is SEHNR, CDR2 FQNEAQ (reference sequence).

The sample holds many counts of this clonotype. CDR3 protein: CASSSRGLYEAFF. In DNA form, the CDR3 reads TGTGCCAGCAGCTCCCGGGGCTTATATGAAGCTTTCTTT. The V and J genes are TRBV7-8 and TRBJ1-1; the D gene is possibly TRBD1 (5 bases). This CDR3 comprises 13 residues. The V end was cut by 4 bases, the J end by 7 bases, with 13 bases between. Germline-derived CDR1 and CDR2 are SGHVS and FQNEAQ.

The rearrangement links TRBV7-4 to TRBJ2-7, with D perhaps assigned TRBD1 or TRBD2 (5 bases each). This CDR3 spans 12 amino acids. CDR1 and CDR2 (germline): SGHVT, SQSDAQ. V dropped 5 bases and J dropped 6 bases, with 11 bases sitting between them. The CDR3 sequence is CASSVNGGEQYF. CDR3 in DNA: TGTGCCAGCAGCGTCAATGGGGGCGAGCAGTACTTC. Together with reference TRBV7-4 and TRBJ2-7, the CDR3 gives the full variable domain: GAGVSQSPRYKVAKRGRDVALRCDSISGHVTLYWYRQTLGQGSEVLTYSQSDAQRDKSGRPSGRFSAERPERSVSTLKIQRTEQGDSAVYLCASSVNGGEQYFGPGTRLTVT.

This clonotype was picked up many times. One base away lies a much larger clone, so this may be a sequencing read error. This chain joins TRBV7-2 and TRBJ2-1, with TRBD2 matching 10 bases. V shed 3 bases, J shed 5 bases, and the junction held 7 bases outside the gene matches. CDR3 length: 16 residues. Germline CDR1 SGHTA, CDR2 FQGNSA. The CDR3 sequence is CASSLELAGFNNEQFF. The CDR3 nucleotides are TGTGCCAGCAGCTTGGAACTAGCGGGATTTAACAATGAGCAGTTCTTC.

This clonotype was detected a few times. The chain is built from TRBV19 and TRBJ2-1; 7 nucleotides align to TRBD2. J lost 3 bases, V lost 6 bases, and 20 bases had no gene match. CDR1 and CDR2 (germline): LNHDA, SQIVND (reference sequence). The CDR3 contains 19 residues. The CDR3 DNA follows: TGTGCCAGTAGCACGTCTCCCTTGAGACGGAGCGGGGACTACAATGAGCAGTTCTTC. Translating gives CASSTSPLRRSGDYNEQFF.

This chain joins TRBV7-9 and TRBJ2-5; TRBD2 matches at 12 bases. There are 16 residues in the CDR3. Trimming took 5 bases from V and 2 from J; bases not matched to a gene: 6. CDR1 is SEHNR and CDR2 is FQNEAQ in the germline V gene (reference sequence). CDR3 DNA: TGTGCCAGCAGCCCCCGGACTAGCGGGGATCAAGAGACCCAGTACTTC. Translation gives CASSPRTSGDQETQYF.